The 17 T cell receptor beta chains presented below share a single source sample, sequenced in a study of blood T cells in healthy people across ages. For the second PCR, which ran for about 6 to 11 cycles, a sample-barcoded 5' primer and a J-beta primer mix were used. TCRdb independently ran MiXCR on the 5' RACE reads; one entry per CDR3 protein. The top ten hold around 2.1% of the sample, which has about 1.8 million distinct CDR3 sequences, 40% to 55% seen once. Sequenced sample: blood. The receptors originated from a woman aged 40 to 49 in good health.

The J gene is TRBJ2-5, the V gene TRBV6-2 or TRBV6-3, with TRBD2 identical over 8 bases. CDR1 is MNHEY, CDR2 SVGEGT, per germline. The V gene end was trimmed by 8 bases and the J gene end by 4 bases; junction bases not matched to a gene: 12. The CDR3 spans 15 residues. The CDR3 DNA reads TGTGCCAGCCAAACCCCTCGGGGGGGTTTAGAGACCCAGTACTTC. It specifies CASQTPRGGLETQYF.

The sample holds a few counts of this clonotype. The genes are TRBV20-1 and TRBJ2-7; D possibly matches TRBD1 or TRBD2 (5 bases each). CDR1 is DFQATT and CDR2 is SNEGSKA in the germline V gene (reference sequence). This CDR3 comprises 13 residues. Trimming stripped 0 bases from V and 7 bases from J, with 13 bases between. The CDR3 coding sequence is TGCAGTGCTAGAGACGAGGGGCTGGGGGAGCAGTACTTC. This gives the protein CSARDEGLGEQYF.

This chain links TRBV2 with TRBJ2-7; 10 bases line up with TRBD1. V trimming: 7 bases; J trimming: 2 bases; junction bases outside the gene matches: 8. This CDR3 is built from 15 residues. Germline V gene data show CDR1 as SNHLY and CDR2 as FYNNEI. The chain's CDR3 is CASTTRGQGTYEQYF. In DNA form, the CDR3 reads TGTGCCAGCACCACCAGGGGACAGGGGACCTACGAGCAGTACTTC.

This clonotype was picked up a small number of times. This chain uses TRBV5-1 with TRBJ2-1, with 8 bases that match TRBD2. This CDR3 is built from 14 residues. Germline CDR1 and CDR2: SGHRS and YFSETQ. V was pared by 7 bases and J by 14 bases, with 17 bases of the junction left unmatched. DNA of the CDR3: TGCGCCAGCTCGTTTGACAGCGGGGGTGGGTTGGAGTTCTTC. Translated, it gives CASSFDSGGGLEFF.

This clonotype was picked up a small number of times. The V gene is TRBV4-3, the J gene TRBJ2-6; D possibly corresponds to TRBD2 (5 bases). The CDR3 has 17 amino acids. Trimming removed 0 bases at V and 4 bases at J, with 13 bases between. CDR1 is LGHNA and CDR2 is YSLEER in the germline V gene. The DNA for the CDR3 is TGCGCCAGCAGCCAAGAATCCCCGGGGTCCGGGGCCAACGTCCTGACTTTC. It is translated as CASSQESPGSGANVLTF.

This clonotype has only a few counts. This chain connects TRBV20-1 to TRBJ2-3; maybe TRBD2 (7 bases). Per germline, CDR1 DFQATT and CDR2 SNEGSKA (reference sequence). This CDR3 is built from 17 residues. Trimming took 0 bases from V and 2 from J, leaving 18 bases between them. Written as DNA, the CDR3 is TGCAGTGCTAGAGATGTGAAACGGGGGGCGAACACAGATACGCAGTATTTT. Its translation: CSARDVKRGANTDTQYF.

This chain links TRBV28 with TRBJ1-5; possible D gene TRBD1, 6 bases. The CDR3 contains 15 residues. Trimming stripped 7 bases from V and 9 bases from J, with 22 bases between. Germline CDR1 MDHEN, CDR2 SYDVKM. The CDR3 region is CASNNAGALMRPQHF. The CDR3 DNA reads as TGTGCCAGCAATAATGCAGGGGCGCTTATGCGGCCCCAGCATTTT.

This sequence joins TRBV27 and TRBJ2-7; TRBD2 agrees at 7 bases. Per the germline V gene, CDR1 is MNHEY and CDR2 is SMNVEV (reference sequence). This CDR3 spans 18 amino acids. V dropped 3 bases and J dropped 0; count of bases not matched to a gene: 14. CDR3 coding DNA: TGTGCCAGCAGTTTGGGGGGGTTGCGACACATCCTCTCCTACGAGCAGTACTTC. As protein: CASSLGGLRHILSYEQYF.

The chain employs TRBV14 and TRBJ2-7, with D uncertain. The ends were cut back, 4 bases at V and 5 bases at J, with 9 bases in the middle. The germline gives CDR1 SGHDN, CDR2 FVKESK. The CDR3 loop spans 12 amino acids. The CDR3 nucleotides are TGTGCCAGCAGCCCCTCAGCCGACGAGCAGTACTTC. It encodes CASSPSADEQYF.

This clonotype was seen many times. The chain employs TRBV25-1 and TRBJ1-2; possible D gene TRBD1, 6 bases. The CDR3 length is 13 residues. V was trimmed by 6 bases and J by 1 base, leaving 9 bases between them. In germline, CDR1 is MGHDK, CDR2 SYGVNS. The CDR3 here is CASSRGSNYGYTF. The CDR3 nucleotides read TGTGCCAGCAGCAGGGGTAGTAACTATGGCTACACCTTC.

Only a few counts were recorded for this clonotype. This rearrangement joins TRBV7-2 to TRBJ2-5, with 7 bases matching TRBD1. The length of the CDR3 is 13 residues. The V gene end was trimmed by 3 bases and the J gene end by 4 bases; junction bases not matched to a gene: 2. Germline V gives CDR1 SGHTA, CDR2 FQGNSA. Here the CDR3 DNA reads TGTGCCAGCAGCTTTGGACAGGCAGAGACCCAGTACTTC. As protein: CASSFGQAETQYF.

The rearrangement joins TRBV20-1 to TRBJ2-7, with TRBD1 as a possible D gene (6 bases). The CDR3 is 14 residues long. Trimming shortened V by 0 bases and J by 5 bases, and 14 bases separated the two germline ends. CDR1 and CDR2 (germline): DFQATT, SNEGSKA (reference sequence). This CDR3 reads CSARDPGRGNEQYF. CDR3 nucleotide sequence: TGCAGTGCTAGAGATCCCGGCAGGGGAAACGAGCAGTACTTC.

The genes are TRBV10-2 and TRBJ2-1; 9 bases are a match to TRBD2. The junction had 12 bases not matched to a gene; V was cut back by 6 bases and J by 0 bases. Germline V lookup: CDR1 WSHSY, CDR2 SAAADI. The CDR3 is 18 residues long. The CDR3 DNA reads TGCGCCAGCAGCGATCCTATCCGACTAGCGGTCTCCTACAATGAGCAGTTCTTC. Encoded protein: CASSDPIRLAVSYNEQFF.

The chain carries TRBV7-6 and TRBJ2-1; 9 bases line up with TRBD1. The CDR3 contains 16 residues. The J segment lost 6 bases and the V segment lost 5 bases, leaving 11 bases of the junction unmatched. Germline-derived CDR1 and CDR2 are SGHVS and FNYEAQ. The CDR3 loop is CASSPPTGGGFNEQFF. DNA of the CDR3: TGTGCCAGCAGCCCACCTACAGGGGGCGGTTTCAATGAGCAGTTCTTC. Filled out from reference TRBV7-6 and TRBJ2-1, the complete variable domain reads GAGVSQSPRYKVTKRGQDVALRCDPISGHVSLYWYRQALGQGPEFLTYFNYEAQQDKSGLPNDRFSAERPEGSISTLTIQRTEQRDSAMYRCASSPPTGGGFNEQFFGPGTRLTVL.

This clonotype was recorded a few times. The chain recombines TRBV15 with TRBJ2-7, with D perhaps TRBD1 (5 bases). The germline CDR1 and CDR2 sequences are LNHNV and YYDKDF (reference sequence). Trimming took off 0 bases at V and 2 bases at J, with 11 bases between the two ends. The CDR3 totals 15 residues. The CDR3 is CATSRDLGVAYEQYF. Written as DNA, the CDR3 is TGTGCCACCAGCAGAGATCTAGGGGTTGCCTACGAGCAGTACTTC.

This clonotype has only a few counts. The rearrangement joins TRBV5-1 to TRBJ2-6, with D maybe TRBD1 (6 bases). This CDR3 is built from 17 residues. V gave up 0 bases and J gave up 2 bases, with 12 bases separating them. Germline CDR1 is SGHRS and CDR2 is YFSETQ. In DNA, the CDR3 is TGCGCCAGCAGCTTGGCGCCGTCAGGGGCTGGGGCCAACGTCCTGACTTTC. Residues: CASSLAPSGAGANVLTF.

This clonotype was observed once. The chain carries TRBV3-1 and TRBJ2-5; D possibly matches TRBD1 or TRBD2 (6 bases each). The V gene's germline CDR1 is LGHDT and CDR2 YNNKEL (reference sequence). The CDR3 is made up of 14 amino acids. V was pared by 4 bases and J by 11 bases, with 20 bases between. Here the CDR3 DNA reads TGTGCCAGCAGCCCTGGGACACCCGGGGGAGAGCAGTACTTC. As protein: CASSPGTPGGEQYF.